The clone carrying this T cell receptor (beta chain) has just one count. This entry is derived from a study of blood T cell repertoires in COVID-19. The overall study: From the United States, Italy and Spain came samples of acute and convalescent COVID-19. PBMCs, B-cell-depleted T cells, or T cells provided the cDNA or gDNA that made up the material.

Authors' analysis steps: How many nucleated cells were present was estimated from reference gene primer amplification. The assay was immunoSEQ multiplex PCR, and TCRdb's table has in-frame clones only and misses some. V and J calls and clone size are as listed in that table; D and trimming were resolved from the DNA. The table has hundreds of thousands of clones, roughly 91% seen once; the top ten hold 0.95% to 1%. V was trimmed by 0 bases and J by 6 bases, leaving 15 bases between them. This CDR3 is built from 16 residues. Germline V gene sequence: CDR1 LGHNA, CDR2 YSLEER. Material: peripheral blood. The chain combines TRBV4-3 with TRBJ2-1; D possibly corresponds to TRBD1 (6 bases). This TCR was sampled from a woman in her 40s who had recovered from COVID-19. CDR3 bases: TGCGCCAGCAGCCAAGATCTGGGGGCTAGATCCAATGAGCAGTTCTTC. Protein product: CASSQDLGARSNEQFF.